This T cell receptor beta chain was identified in a study of Ad26.COV2.S vaccination and SARS-CoV-2 variants. Study-wide points: While placebo recipients had lower spike-specific TCR breadth, vaccine recipients had more. Participants given vaccine showed non-spike TCR breadth similar to that of placebo recipients.

Treatment described: over 15 received Ad26.COV2.S at low or high dose, single or two shots; 5 received placebo; per-sample allocation not given. Collection of the samples took place on day 63 after the first injection of vaccine or placebo. Profiling relied on immunoSEQ multiplex PCR, and the TCRdb table lists in-frame clones only, not all of them. The table includes 440,000 or so clones, over 80% detected once. Points on this clone: Its target is not known.

Germline CDR1 reads MNHEY; CDR2 reads SMNVEV (reference sequence). Unmatched junction bases numbered 3, after V lost 10 bases and J lost 3 bases. The CDR3 is 11 residues long. This sequence was found in a person aged 18 to 65 who received the Ad26.COV2.S COVID-19 vaccine or a placebo. The sequenced sample was peripheral blood, obtained in a trial of Ad26.COV2.S vaccine versus placebo. The chain couples TRBV27 to TRBJ2-7, with 7 bases aligning to TRBD1. The CDR3 loop is CATNRGYEQYF. Written as DNA, the CDR3 is TGTGCCACGAACAGGGGCTACGAGCAGTACTTC.